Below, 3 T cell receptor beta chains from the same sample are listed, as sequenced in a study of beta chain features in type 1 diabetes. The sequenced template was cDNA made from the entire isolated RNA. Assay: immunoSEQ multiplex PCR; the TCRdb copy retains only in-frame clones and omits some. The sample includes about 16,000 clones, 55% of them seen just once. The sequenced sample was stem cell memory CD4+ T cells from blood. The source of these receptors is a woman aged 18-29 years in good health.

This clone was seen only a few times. The CDR3, as DNA: TGTGCCAGCAGCGTAGCGGCAGGGCTGAACACTGAAGCTTTCTTT. This gives the protein CASSVAAGLNTEAFF. This chain uses TRBV9 with TRBJ1-1, with D maybe TRBD1 (5 bases). Trimming cost V 0 bases and J 0 bases, with 9 bases left between them. Germline V CDR1 and CDR2: SGDLS, YYNGEE. This CDR3 is built from 15 residues.

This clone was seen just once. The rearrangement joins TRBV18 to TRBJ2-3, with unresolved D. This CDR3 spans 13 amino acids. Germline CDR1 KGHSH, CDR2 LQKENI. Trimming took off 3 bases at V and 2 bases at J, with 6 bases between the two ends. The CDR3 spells CASSPAATDTQYF. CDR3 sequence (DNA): TGTGCCAGCTCACCCGCGGCCACAGATACGCAGTATTTT.

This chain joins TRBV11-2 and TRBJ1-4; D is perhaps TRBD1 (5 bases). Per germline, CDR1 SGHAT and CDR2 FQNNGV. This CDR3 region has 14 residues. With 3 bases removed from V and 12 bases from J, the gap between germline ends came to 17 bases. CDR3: CASSLNPGLRELFF. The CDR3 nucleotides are TGTGCCAGCAGCTTGAATCCGGGACTCCGGGAACTGTTTTTT.